This T cell receptor beta chain was captured in a study of post-analysis software for immune sequencing data. Study-level results: Elevated frequency relative to controls characterized roughly five TRBV segments in patients, TRBV5-6, TRBV5-1 and TRBV20-1 among them.

The sample holds many counts of this clonotype. What it recognizes is unknown. The CDR3 length is 15 residues. The germline V gene encodes CDR1 KGHDR and CDR2 SFDVKD. The ends were cut back, 3 bases at V and 8 bases at J, with 16 bases in the middle. TCR beta cDNA libraries had unique molecular identifiers. TCRdb passed the PCR reads through MiXCR, listing each CDR3 protein once. The sample contains about 200,000 distinct CDR3 sequences, 29% of which appear only once. The chain links TRBV24-1 to TRBJ2-1; maybe TRBD1 (5 bases). The sequenced material came from blood. This clonotype was sampled from a girl aged 2-17 years with multiple sclerosis. The CDR3: CATSDAGFPHDEQFF. CDR3 sequence (DNA): TGTGCCACCAGTGATGCAGGGTTTCCCCATGATGAGCAGTTCTTC.